One sample yielded the 2 T cell receptor beta chains listed below, sequenced in a study of cytomegalovirus exposure and HLA in healthy donors. This PCR relied on a set of 60 Vbeta primers and 13 Jbeta primers. Libraries were prepared by immunoSEQ multiplex PCR; TCRdb keeps only in-frame clonotypes and omits some of them. The repertoire holds 150,000 to 200,000 clones, with roughly 83% as singletons. Specimen: PBMCs. Every receptor here comes from a woman aged 45-65 years in good health and CMV-seronegative.

This clone was seen just once. The rearrangement uses TRBV10-2 and TRBJ1-4, with no clear D. V lost 1 base, J lost 8 bases, and 11 bases lay in between. This CDR3 has 14 amino acids. Germline V gene lookup returns CDR1 WSHSY and CDR2 SAAADI. CDR3 sequence: CASSEYSGSEKLFF. The DNA of the CDR3 is TGCGCCAGCAGTGAGTATTCAGGAAGCGAAAAACTGTTTTTT.

The chain recombines TRBV5-8 with TRBJ2-6, with a possible D match to TRBD1 (5 bases). This CDR3 contains 14 residues. The germline gives CDR1 SGHTS, CDR2 YDEGEE. V lost 4 bases and J 3 bases, leaving 8 bases between the germline ends. The CDR3 loop is CASSGRVGANVLTF. Written as DNA, the CDR3 is TGTGCCAGCAGCGGCAGGGTTGGGGCCAACGTCCTGACTTTC.